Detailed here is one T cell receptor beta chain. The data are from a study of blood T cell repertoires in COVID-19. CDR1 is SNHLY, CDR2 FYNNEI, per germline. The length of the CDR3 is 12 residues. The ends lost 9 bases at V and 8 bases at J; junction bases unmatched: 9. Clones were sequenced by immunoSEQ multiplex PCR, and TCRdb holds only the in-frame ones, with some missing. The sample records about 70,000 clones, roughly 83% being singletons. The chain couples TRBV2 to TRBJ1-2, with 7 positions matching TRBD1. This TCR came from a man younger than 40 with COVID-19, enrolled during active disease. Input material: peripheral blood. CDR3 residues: CASGEGAGGYTF. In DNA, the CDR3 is TGTGCCAGTGGAGAGGGGGCAGGAGGCTACACCTTC.